These 32 T cell receptor beta chains originate from one sample sequenced in a study of neurological immune-mediated disorders. A single record per CDR3 protein comes from TCRdb applying MiXCR to the 5' RACE reads. This table holds 120,000 or so distinct CDR3 sequences, 3.2% found once. The material sequenced was PBMCs. These receptors came from a woman in her 30s with multiple sclerosis.

Ten or more counts support this clonotype. This chain connects TRBV19 to TRBJ1-5; a weak D match, TRBD1 (5 bases). V gave up 9 bases and J gave up 2 bases, with 17 bases separating them. CDR3 length: 15 residues. Per the germline V gene, CDR1 is LNHDA and CDR2 is SQIVND (reference sequence). DNA for the CDR3: TGTGCCAGCCGAAAGGGGAGCAAGGGCAATCAGCCCCAGCATTTT. As protein: CASRKGSKGNQPQHF. Based on the CDR3 plus reference TRBV19 and TRBJ1-5, the full variable domain is DGGITQSPKYLFRKEGQNVTLSCEQNLNHDAMYWYRQDPGQGLRLIYYSQIVNDFQKGDIAEGYSVSREKKESFPLTVTSAQKNPTAFYLCASRKGSKGNQPQHFGDGTRLSIL.

The table lists this clonotype with a count of one. One end of the junction does not line up with germline, which may come from a read error. The chain employs TRBV7-6 and TRBJ1-1, with D tentatively TRBD1 (5 bases). The germline V gene has CDR1 SGHVS and CDR2 FNYEAQ. This CDR3 is 14 amino acids long. CDR3 residues: CASSLGDLNTAAFF. As DNA, the CDR3 is TGTGCCAGCAGCTTGGGGGACTTGAACACTGCAGCTTTCTTT.

The table lists this clonotype with many counts. The CDR3 DNA is TGCGCCAGCAGCTTTGACCAGCCCACAGATACGCAGTATTTT. This encodes CASSFDQPTDTQYF. V is TRBV5-1 and J is TRBJ2-3; D unresolved. The CDR3 sequence is 14 residues long. V lost 2 bases and J 2 bases, leaving 9 bases between the germline ends. Germline CDR1 and CDR2: SGHRS and YFSETQ.

This clonotype was seen repeatedly, ten times or more. V is TRBV6-5 and J is TRBJ1-6; unclear D gene. Germline CDR1 is MNHEY and CDR2 is SVGAGI. The germline V and J ends were trimmed by 2 bases and 6 bases, with 11 bases remaining between them. The CDR3 contains 15 residues. The CDR3 region has the DNA TGTGCCAGCAGTTACCGCACTACGGTTAATTCACCCCTCCACTTT. Translated, it gives CASSYRTTVNSPLHF.

The chain has TRBV19 and TRBJ2-7, with D maybe TRBD1 (5 bases). The CDR3 has 14 residues. Germline V lookup: CDR1 LNHDA, CDR2 SQIVND (reference sequence). Trimming cost V 4 bases and J 1 base, with 11 bases left between them. CDR3 DNA: TGTGCCAGTAGTAACGCAGGGCGGTCCTACGAGCAGTACTTC. Protein: CASSNAGRSYEQYF. Full variable domain (rest looked up from reference TRBV19 and TRBJ2-7): DGGITQSPKYLFRKEGQNVTLSCEQNLNHDAMYWYRQDPGQGLRLIYYSQIVNDFQKGDIAEGYSVSREKKESFPLTVTSAQKNPTAFYLCASSNAGRSYEQYFGPGTRLTVT.

This clonotype showed up many times. The chain combines TRBV5-1 with TRBJ1-1; D perhaps matches TRBD1 (6 bases). This CDR3 contains 15 residues. With 0 bases removed from V and 1 base from J, the gap between germline ends came to 10 bases. CDR1 and CDR2 from the germline V gene are SGHRS and YFSETQ. CDR3 amino acids: CASSLGAGANTEAFF. The CDR3, as DNA: TGCGCCAGCAGCTTGGGTGCAGGGGCGAACACTGAAGCTTTCTTT. Looking up the rest from reference TRBV5-1 and TRBJ1-1 gives the full variable domain: KAGVTQTPRYLIKTRGQQVTLSCSPISGHRSVSWYQQTPGQGLQFLFEYFSETQRNKGNFPGRFSGRQFSNSRSEMNVSTLELGDSALYLCASSLGAGANTEAFFGQGTRLTVV.

This clonotype was seen at least ten times. This CDR3 is CASSEWAYTF. As DNA, the CDR3 is TGTGCCAGCAGTGAATGGGCCTACACCTTC. The chain couples TRBV6-1 to TRBJ1-2; no definite D call. Trimming stripped 2 bases from V and 10 bases from J, with 5 bases between. This CDR3 region has 10 residues. CDR1 MNHNS and CDR2 SASEGT come from the germline V gene.

This clonotype was seen at least ten times. The rearrangement links TRBV18 to TRBJ1-1; D perhaps matches TRBD1 (5 bases). This CDR3 is 14 amino acids long. The germline CDR1 and CDR2 sequences are KGHSH and LQKENI. V was trimmed by 7 bases and J by 4 bases, leaving 16 bases between them. In nucleotides, the CDR3 is TGTGCCAGCTGGGGCAGGGTGCGAGCCACTGAAGCTTTCTTT. Translating gives CASWGRVRATEAFF.

This clonotype was detected ten times or more. The chain links TRBV7-9 to TRBJ2-7; unclear D gene. Germline V gene sequence: CDR1 SEHNR, CDR2 FQNEAQ (reference sequence). The length of the CDR3 is 12 residues. V lost 4 bases and J 3 bases, leaving 7 bases between the germline ends. The chain's CDR3 is CASSSSYYEQYF. Written as DNA, the CDR3 is TGTGCCAGCAGCTCCTCGTACTACGAGCAGTACTTC.

CDR3: CASSYSSPTDTQYF. The CDR3 nucleotides are TGCGCCAGCAGCTACTCTAGCCCCACAGATACGCAGTATTTT. The rearrangement uses TRBV5-1 and TRBJ2-3, with D possibly being TRBD2 (5 bases). The germline V gene has CDR1 SGHRS and CDR2 YFSETQ. Trimming shortened V by 3 bases and J by 2 bases, and 10 bases separated the two germline ends. The CDR3 runs to 14 residues.

This clonotype was found many times. V gene TRBV5-1 combines with J gene TRBJ1-1; D unclear. V was clipped by 5 bases and J by 7 bases, with 12 bases between them. This CDR3 region has 12 residues. Germline CDR1 reads SGHRS; CDR2 reads YFSETQ. CDR3 DNA sequence: TGCGCCAGCAGTCCGGGTTTCAATGAAGCTTTCTTT. It translates to CASSPGFNEAFF.

The sample holds a few counts of this clonotype. The chain has TRBV5-5 and TRBJ2-7; maybe TRBD1 (5 bases). V lost 4 bases and J lost 9, with 20 bases in between. Germline V gene sequence: CDR1 SGHKS, CDR2 YYEKEE (reference sequence). This CDR3 region has 14 residues. DNA of the CDR3: TGTGCCAGCAGCACGGACATCCGCCCGCGAGCGCAGTACTTC. Translated, it gives CASSTDIRPRAQYF.

This clonotype has ten or more counts. The chain employs TRBV29-1 and TRBJ1-2; TRBD1 agrees at 10 bases. The CDR3 consists of 13 residues. From germline, CDR1 is SQVTM and CDR2 ANQGSEA. The V and J ends lost 7 bases and 7 bases, in that order; junction bases with no gene match: 9. CDR3 region: CSAETGTGVGYTF. For the CDR3, the DNA is TGCAGCGCAGAAACCGGGACAGGGGTTGGCTACACCTTC.

This clonotype was recorded at least ten times. The chain uses TRBV7-6 and TRBJ2-1, with D perhaps TRBD1 (5 bases). V lost 5 bases to trimming and J lost 9 bases, with 14 bases between them. This CDR3 has 13 amino acids. Germline loops: CDR1 SGHVS, CDR2 FNYEAQ. The CDR3 loop reads CASSNVGHIEQFF. CDR3 bases: TGTGCCAGCAGCAACGTGGGGCATATTGAGCAGTTCTTC.

This clonotype came up many times. This rearrangement joins TRBV20-1 to TRBJ1-6; D is unclear. The V gene lost 3 bases and the J gene lost 0 bases, with 12 bases spanning the gap. Germline loops: CDR1 DFQATT, CDR2 SNEGSKA (reference sequence). The CDR3 totals 16 residues. CDR3 sequence reads: CSARHGRSSYNSPLHF. In DNA, the CDR3 is TGCAGTGCTAGGCACGGCCGCAGCTCCTATAATTCACCCCTCCACTTT.

The chain has TRBV9 and TRBJ2-1, with 8 bases identical to TRBD1. Germline V gene data show CDR1 as SGDLS and CDR2 as YYNGEE. Trimming took 5 bases from V and 7 from J; bases not matched to a gene: 5. This CDR3 is 13 amino acids long. Here the CDR3 reads CASSITGGNEQFF. As DNA, the CDR3 is TGTGCCAGCAGTATCACAGGGGGGAATGAGCAGTTCTTC.

Comments on this clonotype: Since the CDR3 does not end with the conserved phenylalanine or tryptophan, this likely comes from a read error. This chain links TRBV29-1 with TRBJ2-5, with D unresolved. This CDR3 spans 11 amino acids. Per the germline V gene, CDR1 is SQVTM and CDR2 is ANQGSEA. With 5 bases removed from V and 4 bases from J, the gap between germline ends came to 8 bases. CDR3 DNA sequence: TGCAGCGTTTACTGGGGAGAGACCCAGTACAAC. This sequence encodes CSVYWGETQYN.

This clonotype appeared many times. For the CDR3, the DNA is TGTGCCGGTCTTTATGGCTACACCTTC. Protein: CAGLYGYTF. The rearrangement joins TRBV27 to TRBJ1-2, with unresolved D. Germline V gene lookup returns CDR1 MNHEY and CDR2 SMNVEV (reference sequence). The CDR3 has 9 amino acids. V was trimmed by 11 bases and J by 5 bases, leaving 6 bases between them.

This clonotype appeared many times. The gene calls are TRBV5-1 and TRBJ1-6; the D is unclear. Germline assignment: CDR1 SGHRS and CDR2 YFSETQ. CDR3 length equals 13 residues. V lost 2 bases and J lost 7, with 7 bases in between. Written as DNA, the CDR3 is TGCGCCAGCAGCTTTAATATGAATTCACCCCTCCACTTT. Translated, it gives CASSFNMNSPLHF.

This clonotype was counted at least ten times. This chain joins TRBV20-1 and TRBJ2-1, with a possible D match to TRBD1 (7 bases). Germline loops: CDR1 DFQATT, CDR2 SNEGSKA (reference sequence). Trimming left V 5 bases short and J 6 bases short, with 17 bases between. The CDR3 sequence is 14 residues long. Here the CDR3 reads CSAPKTGRPNEQFF. DNA for the CDR3: TGCAGTGCTCCTAAGACAGGGAGGCCCAATGAGCAGTTCTTC.

This clonotype appeared many times. The junction does not match germline at one end; this may be a read error. CDR3 residues: CASRIAGLSYNEQFF. In DNA form, the CDR3 reads TGTGCCAGTAGGATAGCGGGGTTGTCCTACAATGAGCAGTTCTTC. This chain links TRBV19 with TRBJ2-1; 8 bases align to TRBD2. There are 15 residues in the CDR3. Germline V gene sequence: CDR1 LNHDA, CDR2 SQIVND (reference sequence). The full variable domain, with the rest looked up from reference TRBV19 and TRBJ2-1, is DGGITQSPKYLFRKEGQNVTLSCEQNLNHDAMYWYRQDPGQGLRLIYYSQIVNDFQKGDIAEGYSVSREKKESFPLTVTSAQKNPTAFYLCASRIAGLSYNEQFFGPGTRLTVL.

There are many counts of this clonotype. The V and J genes are TRBV5-6 and TRBJ2-3, with 7 positions matching TRBD1. This CDR3 spans 16 amino acids. The V segment lost 4 bases and the J segment 2 bases; nucleotides outside the gene matches: 10. Germline V gene lookup returns CDR1 SGHDT and CDR2 YYEEEE. CDR3 residues: CASSPPGQAYTDTQYF. The DNA for the CDR3 is TGTGCCAGCAGCCCCCCCGGACAGGCGTACACAGATACGCAGTATTTT.

This clonotype was seen many times. V and J are TRBV11-2 and TRBJ2-3, with D possibly TRBD1 on 6 matching bases. Trimming stripped 6 bases from V and 7 bases from J, with 26 bases between. The germline V gene has CDR1 SGHAT and CDR2 FQNNGV. The CDR3 extends over 17 amino acids. The CDR3, as DNA: TGTGCCAGCAGTTCCTTTGGGGGCCCGAGTCGCGAGAATACGCAGTATTTT. Translated: CASSSFGGPSRENTQYF.

This clonotype came up a few times. The V call is TRBV12-3 or TRBV12-4, the J call TRBJ2-3; D is uncertain. V lost 3 bases and J lost 6, with 7 bases in between. CDR3 length equals 12 residues. Written as DNA, the CDR3 is TGTGCCAGCAGTTTTTTTTCTGATACGCAGTATTTT. It encodes CASSFFSDTQYF.

This clonotype occurred many times. The V and J genes are TRBV4-3 and TRBJ2-4; 8 positions agree with TRBD2. Germline assignment: CDR1 LGHNA and CDR2 YSLEER. Trimming at V came to 2 bases and at J to 8 bases, leaving 14 bases not matched to a gene. The CDR3 extends over 17 amino acids. Written as DNA, the CDR3 is TGCGCCAGCAGCCAATCTCGGGCCCGGGGGGGCCTGGACATTCAGTACTTC. This gives the protein CASSQSRARGGLDIQYF.

This clonotype was picked up many times. CDR3 sequence: CASSPAYNQPQHF. The CDR3 nucleotides are TGTGCCAGCTCCCCAGCATACAATCAGCCCCAGCATTTT. The chain employs TRBV18 and TRBJ1-5; D unclear. Trimming shortened V by 6 bases and J by 3 bases, and 9 bases separated the two germline ends. CDR1 and CDR2 (germline): KGHSH, LQKENI. CDR3 size: 13 residues.

This clonotype was counted many times. The chain couples TRBV7-6 to TRBJ1-1; D possibly corresponds to TRBD1 (5 bases). Trimming took off 3 bases at V and 0 bases at J, with 14 bases between the two ends. Germline loops: CDR1 SGHVS, CDR2 FNYEAQ. This CDR3 has 16 residues. The CDR3: CASSFWGRELNTEAFF. The CDR3 nucleotides read TGTGCCAGCAGCTTTTGGGGCAGGGAACTGAACACTGAAGCTTTCTTT.

This clonotype has at least ten counts. This chain links TRBV20-1 with TRBJ2-1; 8 bases are a match to TRBD2. The CDR3 covers 14 residues. The trim removed 1 base at V and 5 bases at J, leaving 4 bases unmatched. Looked up from germline, CDR1 is DFQATT and CDR2 is SNEGSKA (reference sequence). CDR3 sequence reads: CSARAGGKNNEQFF. CDR3 in DNA: TGCAGTGCTAGAGCGGGGGGGAAGAACAATGAGCAGTTCTTC.

The V call is TRBV7-2, the J call TRBJ2-5; D ambiguous. V gave up 7 bases and J gave up 5 bases, with 20 bases separating them. CDR3 size: 15 residues. CDR1 is SGHTA, CDR2 FQGNSA, per germline. CDR3: CASTTSIRVRETQYF. Here the CDR3 DNA reads TGTGCCAGCACCACAAGCATAAGGGTACGCGAGACCCAGTACTTC.

This clonotype occurred many times. The chain joins TRBV12-3 or TRBV12-4 to TRBJ2-7; D is uncertain. The V gene lost 2 bases and the J gene lost 4 bases, with 12 bases spanning the gap. The CDR3 has 14 residues. The CDR3 nucleotides read TGTGCCAGCAGTTTACTTGGCCTTGGGTACGAGCAGTACTTC. This translates into CASSLLGLGYEQYF.

This clonotype was counted at least ten times. This rearrangement joins TRBV10-3 to TRBJ1-2, with a tentative D call TRBD1 (6 bases). The CDR3 extends over 14 amino acids. CDR1 and CDR2 (germline): ENHRY, SYGVKD. The germline V and J ends were trimmed by 7 bases and 4 bases, with 16 bases remaining between them. The CDR3 reads CAIKGGLLGYGYTF. DNA for the CDR3: TGTGCCATCAAAGGGGGACTACTCGGCTATGGCTACACCTTC.

As concerns this clonotype: The junction departs from germline at one end; a sequencing error may be responsible. The gene calls are TRBV7-9 and TRBJ2-7; D remains unclear. Germline V CDR1 and CDR2: SEHNR, FQNEAQ (reference sequence). This CDR3 has 11 amino acids. CDR3 amino acids: CDSSLGYEQYF. The CDR3 DNA reads as TGTGACAGCAGCTTAGGATACGAGCAGTACTTC.